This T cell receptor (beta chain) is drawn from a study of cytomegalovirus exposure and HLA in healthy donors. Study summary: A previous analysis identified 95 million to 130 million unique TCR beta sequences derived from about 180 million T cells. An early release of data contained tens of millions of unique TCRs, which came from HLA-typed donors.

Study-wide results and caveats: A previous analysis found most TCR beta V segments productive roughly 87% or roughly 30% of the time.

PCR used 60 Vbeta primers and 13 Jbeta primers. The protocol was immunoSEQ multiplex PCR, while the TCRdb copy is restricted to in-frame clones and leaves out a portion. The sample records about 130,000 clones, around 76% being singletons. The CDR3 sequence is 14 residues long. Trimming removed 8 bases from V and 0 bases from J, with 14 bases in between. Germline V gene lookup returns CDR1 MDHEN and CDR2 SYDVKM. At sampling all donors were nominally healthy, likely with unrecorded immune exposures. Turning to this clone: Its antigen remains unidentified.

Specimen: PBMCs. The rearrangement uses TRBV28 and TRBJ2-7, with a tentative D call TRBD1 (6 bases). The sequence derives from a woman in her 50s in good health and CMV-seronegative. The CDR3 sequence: CASAGGGNSYEQYF. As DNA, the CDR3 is TGTGCCAGCGCTGGGGGCGGTAACTCCTACGAGCAGTACTTC.